Below are 26 T cell receptor beta chains sequenced from a single sample in a study of cytomegalovirus exposure and HLA in healthy donors. The PCR was carried out with 60 Vbeta primers and 13 Jbeta primers. Sequencing used immunoSEQ multiplex PCR; TCRdb keeps in-frame clones, though not all of them. Here the sample spans roughly 150,000 clones, roughly four fifths being singletons. Material: PBMCs. The receptors derive from a man in his fifties in good health and CMV-seropositive.

The gene calls are TRBV4-2 and TRBJ2-7; TRBD1 matches at 10 bases. From germline, CDR1 is LGHNA and CDR2 YNFKEQ. The CDR3 contains 15 residues. J gave up 0 bases and V 2 bases, and 1 base lay outside the gene matches. CDR3 nucleotide sequence: TGTGCCAGCAGCCAAAGGACAGGGGGCTCCTACGAGCAGTACTTC. It specifies CASSQRTGGSYEQYF.

The chain recombines TRBV30 with TRBJ2-1, with 9 bases aligning to TRBD2. The CDR3 spans 14 residues. Germline loops: CDR1 GTSNPN, CDR2 SVGIG (reference sequence). Trimming cost V 5 bases and J 8 bases; bases outside gene matches: 10. This chain's CDR3 is CAWVKAGGVHEQFF. CDR3 DNA: TGTGCCTGGGTTAAAGCGGGAGGAGTCCATGAGCAGTTCTTC.

This CDR3 reads CASSIPGQILGTDTQYF. Written as DNA, the CDR3 is TGTGCCAGTAGTATTCCCGGACAGATTTTGGGTACAGATACGCAGTATTTT. This chain links TRBV19 with TRBJ2-3; tentatively, D is TRBD1 (6 bases). The CDR3 length is 17 residues. Germline CDR1 reads LNHDA; CDR2 reads SQIVND (reference sequence). V was trimmed by 3 bases and J by 3 bases, leaving 19 bases between them. The full variable domain, its missing parts supplied by reference TRBV19 and TRBJ2-3, is DGGITQSPKYLFRKEGQNVTLSCEQNLNHDAMYWYRQDPGQGLRLIYYSQIVNDFQKGDIAEGYSVSREKKESFPLTVTSAQKNPTAFYLCASSIPGQILGTDTQYFGPGTRLTVL.

The chain has TRBV4-2 and TRBJ1-3; a weak D match, TRBD1 (5 bases). In germline, CDR1 is LGHNA, CDR2 YNFKEQ. V lost 3 bases to trimming and J lost 0 bases, with 15 bases between them. The CDR3 has 17 amino acids. The CDR3, as DNA: TGTGCCAGCAGCCAGTCCCTGACAGACACCTCTGGAAACACCATATATTTT. It is translated as CASSQSLTDTSGNTIYF.

V and J are TRBV5-1 and TRBJ1-1; a weak D match, TRBD1 (6 bases). Germline V gene data show CDR1 as SGHRS and CDR2 as YFSETQ. The germline V and J ends were trimmed by 0 bases and 4 bases, with 10 bases remaining between them. The CDR3 has 14 amino acids. In DNA form, the CDR3 reads TGCGCCAGCAGCTTGGCCGTAGGGGGCACTGAAGCTTTCTTT. Amino acids: CASSLAVGGTEAFF.

This chain links TRBV28 with TRBJ1-5; a possible D gene is TRBD1 (5 bases). The germline gives CDR1 MDHEN, CDR2 SYDVKM. Trimming shortened V by 3 bases and J by 2 bases, and 11 bases separated the two germline ends. The CDR3 spans 15 residues. The CDR3 region is CASSFGWGGNQPQHF. CDR3 in DNA: TGTGCCAGCAGTTTTGGGTGGGGGGGCAATCAGCCCCAGCATTTT.

J is TRBJ1-1 and V is TRBV10-3; D might be TRBD1 (5 bases). V shed 3 bases and J shed 2 bases, with 10 bases lying between them. The CDR3 is 14 amino acids. The V gene's germline CDR1 is ENHRY and CDR2 SYGVKD. As DNA, the CDR3 is TGTGCCATCAGTGACAGGGTAGGTAACACTGAAGCTTTCTTT. This encodes CAISDRVGNTEAFF.

In the case of this clone: At one end the junction does not follow the germline gene, possibly because of a read error. This sequence joins TRBV7-9 and TRBJ1-6; weak D call: TRBD1 (5 bases). This CDR3 is 16 amino acids long. Germline V CDR1 and CDR2: SEHNR, FQNEAQ (reference sequence). CDR3 amino acids: CSSSLSRGGDGSPLHF. CDR3 in DNA: TGTTCCAGCAGCTTATCACGGGGCGGGGATGGGTCACCCCTCCACTTT. Filled out from reference TRBV7-9 and TRBJ1-6, the complete variable domain reads DTGVSQNPRHKITKRGQNVTFRCDPISEHNRLYWYRQTLGQGPEFLTYFQNEAQLEKSRLLSDRFSAERPKGSFSTLEIQRTEQGDSAMYLCSSSLSRGGDGSPLHFGNGTRLTVT.

V is TRBV30 and J is TRBJ1-3; 8 bases match TRBD1. The length of the CDR3 is 13 residues. Germline V gene sequence: CDR1 GTSNPN, CDR2 SVGIG (reference sequence). J was trimmed by 0 bases and V by 8 bases; bases with no gene match: 3. This chain's CDR3 is CARGQGSGNTIYF. DNA of the CDR3: TGTGCCCGAGGACAGGGCTCTGGAAACACCATATATTTT.

The genes are TRBV30 and TRBJ1-4, with TRBD1 matching 8 bases. CDR3 size: 13 residues. The V gene's germline CDR1 is GTSNPN and CDR2 SVGIG (reference sequence). J gave up 8 bases and V 0 bases, and 2 bases lay outside the gene matches. The CDR3 region has the DNA TGTGCCTGGAGTGTACAGGGGGGGGAAAAACTGTTTTTT. The encoded protein is CAWSVQGGEKLFF.

The chain recombines TRBV27 with TRBJ2-1; D possibly corresponds to TRBD1 (6 bases). The CDR3 has 16 amino acids. V dropped 3 bases and J dropped 7 bases, with 19 bases sitting between them. Germline-derived CDR1 and CDR2 are MNHEY and SMNVEV (reference sequence). CDR3 DNA: TGTGCCAGCAGTTTGTCCGGGACACCCACACGGAATGAGCAGTTCTTC. Its translation: CASSLSGTPTRNEQFF.

V usage is TRBV9 and J usage is TRBJ2-1; 9 bases map to TRBD2. J lost 4 bases, V lost 3 bases, and 2 bases had no gene match. Germline-derived CDR1 and CDR2 are SGDLS and YYNGEE. The CDR3 consists of 14 residues. CDR3: CASSGSGRYNEQFF. CDR3 sequence (DNA): TGTGCCAGCAGCGGTAGCGGGAGATACAATGAGCAGTTCTTC.

This clone was observed a handful of times. The DNA of the CDR3 is TGTGCCAGCAGTTTAATCCTAGCGGGAGGTCACGAGCAGTACTTC. It translates to CASSLILAGGHEQYF. The chain couples TRBV27 to TRBJ2-7; 11 bases match TRBD2. CDR3 size: 15 residues. Germline V lookup: CDR1 MNHEY, CDR2 SMNVEV (reference sequence). With V trimmed by 2 bases and J by 5 bases, 5 bases remained unmatched.

The V call is TRBV11-2, the J call TRBJ2-1, with 13 bases fitting TRBD2. Trimming cost V 5 bases and J 9 bases; bases outside gene matches: 13. Germline CDR1 reads SGHAT; CDR2 reads FQNNGV. CDR3 length: 17 residues. CDR3 region: CASSPILAGGPYSEQFF. In DNA, the CDR3 is TGTGCCAGCAGCCCCATACTAGCGGGAGGGCCATATAGTGAGCAGTTCTTC.

This clone was seen a handful of times. The CDR3 sequence is CASSYTQRGTQPYEQYF. DNA for the CDR3: TGTGCCAGCAGCTATACCCAAAGGGGGACACAACCCTACGAGCAGTACTTC. The chain uses TRBV7-9 and TRBJ2-7; TRBD1 might be the D (6 bases). V dropped 4 bases and J dropped 2 bases, with 21 bases sitting between them. This CDR3 is 17 amino acids long. Germline lookup yields CDR1 SEHNR and CDR2 FQNEAQ (reference sequence).

The genes are TRBV7-9 and TRBJ1-2; TRBD1 matches 7 bases. The CDR3 has 16 residues. V shed 10 bases, J shed 1 base, and the junction held 15 bases outside the gene matches. Germline V gives CDR1 SEHNR, CDR2 FQNEAQ (reference sequence). The CDR3 nucleotides read TGTGCCACCGAGATGGGACAGACTGGAGGTAACTATGGCTACACCTTC. Residues: CATEMGQTGGNYGYTF.

The chain combines TRBV6-1 with TRBJ2-2; 7 bases align to TRBD1. The CDR3 runs to 14 residues. J lost 4 bases, V lost 10 bases, and 9 bases had no gene match. In germline, CDR1 is MNHNS, CDR2 SASEGT. The CDR3 sequence: CATRPAGGTGELFF. DNA of the CDR3: TGTGCCACACGACCGGCAGGGGGCACCGGGGAGCTGTTTTTT.

This rearrangement joins TRBV7-2 to TRBJ2-2; maybe TRBD1 (6 bases). V lost 5 bases and J lost 5, with 12 bases in between. The length of the CDR3 is 14 residues. Germline lookup yields CDR1 SGHTA and CDR2 FQGNSA. The CDR3 region has the DNA TGTGCCAGCAGCCCACGCCAGGGGACCGGGGAGCTGTTTTTT. Translating gives CASSPRQGTGELFF.

The V and J genes are TRBV19 and TRBJ2-1, with D possibly matching TRBD2 (6 bases). The V end lost 1 base, the J end lost 6 bases, and 13 bases lay between the germline ends. CDR1 and CDR2 (germline): LNHDA, SQIVND (reference sequence). This CDR3 spans 15 amino acids. The CDR3 is CASSIVTLGGNEQFF. The CDR3, as DNA: TGTGCCAGTAGTATAGTCACGCTGGGGGGCAATGAGCAGTTCTTC. The complete variable domain, with remaining parts taken from reference TRBV19 and TRBJ2-1, reads DGGITQSPKYLFRKEGQNVTLSCEQNLNHDAMYWYRQDPGQGLRLIYYSQIVNDFQKGDIAEGYSVSREKKESFPLTVTSAQKNPTAFYLCASSIVTLGGNEQFFGPGTRLTVL.

This sequence joins TRBV28 and TRBJ2-3, with D possibly TRBD2 on 6 matching bases. Germline V gene lookup returns CDR1 MDHEN and CDR2 SYDVKM. Between the trimmed V and J ends, which lost 1 base and 6 bases, there was a span of 11 bases. The CDR3 is 14 residues long. The CDR3 DNA reads TGTGCCAGCAGTTTATCGGCTCGGGGGGATACGCAGTATTTT. Its protein product is CASSLSARGDTQYF.

This chain joins TRBV5-4 and TRBJ2-3; tentative D call: TRBD1 (5 bases). Per the germline V gene, CDR1 is SGHNT and CDR2 is YYREEE (reference sequence). Trimming shortened V by 0 bases and J by 4 bases, and 6 bases separated the two germline ends. CDR3 length: 13 amino acids. The CDR3 spells CASSLGQPDTQYF. In DNA, the CDR3 is TGTGCCAGCAGCTTGGGACAGCCAGATACGCAGTATTTT.

The V and J genes are TRBV18 and TRBJ2-7, with TRBD1 matching 7 bases. The CDR3 loop spans 15 amino acids. Germline CDR1 is KGHSH and CDR2 is LQKENI. Losses at the gene ends were 2 bases for V and 4 bases for J; bases not matched to a gene: 8. CDR3 nucleotide sequence: TGTGCCAGCTCACCAAGAGGGGGCGGTCGTTACGAGCAGTACTTC. It encodes CASSPRGGGRYEQYF.

CDR3 sequence: CASSVGAGYAGELFF. The CDR3 DNA follows: TGTGCCAGCAGCGTAGGGGCAGGGTACGCCGGGGAGCTGTTTTTT. The chain is built from TRBV9 and TRBJ2-2; weak D call: TRBD1 (5 bases). Germline CDR1 reads SGDLS; CDR2 reads YYNGEE. V lost 0 bases to trimming and J lost 6 bases, with 12 bases between them. This CDR3 is 15 amino acids long.

The chain recombines TRBV6-5 with TRBJ2-3, with 11 bases aligning to TRBD2. The germline CDR1 and CDR2 sequences are MNHEY and SVGAGI. The CDR3 has 15 amino acids. V lost 6 bases, J lost 5 bases, and 7 bases stayed unmatched. CDR3 DNA: TGTGCCAGCAGGGCTAGCGGGGGGCATCGAGATACGCAGTATTTT. Encoded protein: CASRASGGHRDTQYF.

The chain links TRBV19 to TRBJ1-3; TRBD1 agrees at 9 bases. Germline loops: CDR1 LNHDA, CDR2 SQIVND (reference sequence). The CDR3 is 18 amino acids. With 4 bases clipped from V and 2 bases from J, the junction kept 12 bases outside the gene matches. CDR3 bases: TGTGCCAGTAGTAAACCCACCGGGACAGGGTCACCTGGAAACACCATATATTTT. This gives the protein CASSKPTGTGSPGNTIYF.

The chain links TRBV9 to TRBJ2-7; TRBD1 aligns across 8 bases. V was pared by 0 bases and J by 2 bases, with 1 base of the junction left unmatched. The CDR3 runs to 14 residues. Looked up from germline, CDR1 is SGDLS and CDR2 is YYNGEE. The CDR3 sequence is CASSVGGQAYEQYF. The CDR3 region has the DNA TGTGCCAGCAGCGTAGGGGGACAGGCCTACGAGCAGTACTTC.